The clone carrying this T cell receptor beta chain was seen just once. What it binds is not known. These data come from a study of cytomegalovirus exposure and HLA in healthy donors. Study-wide results and limits: In a later analysis, TCR association rates varied by HLA locus: DRB1 most, HLA-C fewest.

The PCR made use of 60 Vbeta and 13 Jbeta primers. Using immunoSEQ multiplex PCR, the repertoire was profiled, and TCRdb retains in-frame clones only, with some absent. The sample consists of some 150,000 clones, around 78% of them appearing once. The specimen sequenced was PBMCs. The TCR comes from a man aged 40-55 years in good health and CMV-seronegative.

The CDR3 here is CASSVGTDRSYEQYF. CDR3 coding DNA: TGTGCCAGCAGTGTTGGGACAGATCGGTCCTACGAGCAGTACTTC. The V gene is TRBV25-1, the J gene TRBJ2-7, with TRBD1 matching 7 bases. CDR3 size: 15 residues. The germline V gene encodes CDR1 MGHDK and CDR2 SYGVNS. V lost 4 bases to trimming and J lost 1 base; unmatched junction nucleotides: 7.